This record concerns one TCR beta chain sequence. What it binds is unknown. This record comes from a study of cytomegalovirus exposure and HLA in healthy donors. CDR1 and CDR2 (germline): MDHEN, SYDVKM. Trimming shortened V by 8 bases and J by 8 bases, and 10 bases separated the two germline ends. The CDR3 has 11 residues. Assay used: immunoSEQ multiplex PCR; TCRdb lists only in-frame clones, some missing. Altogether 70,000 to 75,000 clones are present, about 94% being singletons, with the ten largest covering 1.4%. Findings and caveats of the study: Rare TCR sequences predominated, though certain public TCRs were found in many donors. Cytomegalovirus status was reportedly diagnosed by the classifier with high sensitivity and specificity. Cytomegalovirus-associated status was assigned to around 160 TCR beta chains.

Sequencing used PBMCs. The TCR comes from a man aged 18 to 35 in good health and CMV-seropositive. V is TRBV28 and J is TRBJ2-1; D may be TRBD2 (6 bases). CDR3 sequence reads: CASRASDEQFF. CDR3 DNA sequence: TGTGCCAGCCGTGCTAGCGATGAGCAGTTCTTC.